Below, 7 T cell receptor beta chains from the same sample are listed, as sequenced in a study of blood T cell repertoires in COVID-19. TCRdb's table, derived via immunoSEQ multiplex PCR, lists solely in-frame clones and lacks some. Among hundreds of thousands of clones listed, 85% to 90% were seen once. Sequenced input: PBMCs or T cells enriched from blood (not recorded which). The receptors shown here come from a woman between 18 and 29 years old who had recovered from COVID-19.

The chain links TRBV18 to TRBJ1-5, with D perhaps matching TRBD1 (6 bases). The V end lost 5 bases, the J end lost 8 bases, and 16 bases lay between the germline ends. Germline V gives CDR1 KGHSH, CDR2 LQKENI. CDR3 size: 14 residues. The CDR3 here is CASSERQAPEPQHF. The CDR3, as DNA: TGTGCCAGCTCAGAGAGACAGGCTCCTGAGCCCCAGCATTTT.

The gene calls are TRBV4-2 and TRBJ2-5; 10 nucleotides line up with TRBD2. This CDR3 comprises 16 residues. V lost 1 base to trimming and J lost 4 bases; unmatched junction nucleotides: 6. The germline CDR1 and CDR2 sequences are LGHNA and YNFKEQ. The CDR3 coding sequence is TGTGCCAGCAGCCAAGTTGGAGCGGGGGGGCTAGAGACCCAGTACTTC. Its protein is CASSQVGAGGLETQYF.

The rearrangement uses TRBV28 and TRBJ1-1; TRBD1 is a possible D gene (5 bases). Germline CDR1 MDHEN, CDR2 SYDVKM. Between the trimmed V and J ends, which lost 4 bases and 7 bases, there was a span of 13 bases. This CDR3 has 13 amino acids. The CDR3 nucleotides are TGTGCCAGCAGTTACCCCGACAGATTTGAAGCTTTCTTT. It specifies CASSYPDRFEAFF.

A word on this clone: One end of the junction is discordant with germline, which a read error may explain. J is TRBJ2-3 and V is TRBV27; 12 bases match TRBD2. The length of the CDR3 is 14 residues. From germline, CDR1 is MNHEY and CDR2 SMNVEV (reference sequence). CDR3 nucleotides: TGTGCCAGCAGGACTAGCGGGGGAACAGAGACGCAGTATTTT. As protein: CASRTSGGTETQYF.

The sample holds a few counts of this clone. The chain joins TRBV30 to TRBJ1-6, with D possibly TRBD1 on 5 matching bases. V gave up 3 bases and J gave up 5 bases, with 14 bases separating them. The CDR3 has 15 amino acids. Germline CDR1 reads GTSNPN; CDR2 reads SVGIG (reference sequence). The CDR3 region has the DNA TGTGCCTGGAGCGCCACCTCAGGGCATAATTCACCCCTCCACTTT. This gives the protein CAWSATSGHNSPLHF. Using reference TRBV30 and TRBJ1-6 for the parts outside the CDR3, the full variable domain is SQTIHQWPATLVQPVGSPLSLECTVEGTSNPNLYWYRQAAGRGLQLLFYSVGIGQISSEVPQNLSASRPQDRQFILSSKKLLLSDSGFYLCAWSATSGHNSPLHFGNGTRLTVT.

The count of this clone is one. The chain links TRBV5-1 to TRBJ1-1; maybe TRBD1 (6 bases). This CDR3 contains 12 residues. Germline loops: CDR1 SGHRS, CDR2 YFSETQ. The V end lost 5 bases, the J end lost 5 bases, and 10 bases lay between the germline ends. CDR3 sequence: CASRGQGTEAFF. The CDR3 DNA reads TGCGCCAGCAGGGGCCAGGGGACTGAAGCTTTCTTT.

The chain employs TRBV3-1 (or the pseudogene TRBV3-2) and TRBJ2-3, with 8 bases identical to TRBD2. Germline assignment: CDR1 LGHDT and CDR2 YNNKEL (reference sequence). V lost 5 bases to trimming and J lost 1 base; unmatched junction nucleotides: 5. CDR3 length equals 15 residues. The CDR3 DNA is TGTGCCAGCAGCTCCTTTAGCGGGGGCACAGATACGCAGTATTTT. Translating it yields CASSSFSGGTDTQYF.